The 5 T cell receptor beta chains reported below all come from one sample, sequenced in a study of Graves' ophthalmopathy and Graves' hyperthyroidism. The authors amplified TCR beta CDR3 regions, and they did so from RNA transcripts for repertoire sequencing. Amplification began with first-round RT-PCR using HTBI primers, then second-round multiplex PCR was performed. Using its own MiXCR run on the multiplex PCR reads, TCRdb lists one record per CDR3 protein. The sample consists of more than 550,000 distinct CDR3 sequences, about two fifths of them appearing once. The specimen sequenced was peripheral blood. Receptors were obtained from an adult man with Graves' ophthalmopathy.

This clonotype was seen repeatedly, ten times or more. V usage is TRBV5-5 and J usage is TRBJ1-1, with 8 bases identical to TRBD1. V dropped 6 bases and J dropped 4; count of bases not matched to a gene: 8. Germline V gene lookup returns CDR1 SGHKS and CDR2 YYEKEE (reference sequence). The CDR3 spans 14 residues. DNA of the CDR3: TGTGCCAGCACTCTCGGACAGGGCGCCACTGAAGCTTTCTTT. This codes for CASTLGQGATEAFF.

With respect to this clonotype: This may be a read error: a much more frequent sequence differs by one nucleotide. The chain carries TRBV20-1 and TRBJ1-1; D might be TRBD1 (6 bases). Germline loops: CDR1 DFQATT, CDR2 SNEGSKA (reference sequence). The V and J ends lost 1 base and 5 bases respectively, with 14 bases between them. CDR3 length: 14 residues. Here the CDR3 DNA reads TGCAGTGCTAGAGGTGAACAGGGATGGACTGAAGCTTTCTTT. It is translated as CSARGEQGWTEAFF.

The V gene is TRBV20-1, the J gene TRBJ2-7, with D tentatively TRBD2 (6 bases). Germline CDR1 DFQATT, CDR2 SNEGSKA (reference sequence). With 0 bases removed from V and 6 bases from J, the gap between germline ends came to 6 bases. This CDR3 spans 11 amino acids. CDR3 coding DNA: TGCAGTGCTAGAGATAGCGGCGAGCAGTACTTC. Its protein product is CSARDSGEQYF.

This clonotype was counted many times. V gene TRBV6-6 combines with J gene TRBJ1-3; possible D gene TRBD1, 5 bases. V was shortened by 3 bases and J by 3 bases, with 15 bases between the two germline ends. CDR1 is MNHNY and CDR2 is SVGAGI in the germline V gene (reference sequence). This CDR3 is built from 16 residues. CDR3 sequence: CASSYRGGQGGNTIYF. In DNA, the CDR3 is TGTGCCAGCAGTTATAGGGGAGGACAAGGTGGAAACACCATATATTTT.

This clonotype was detected ten times or more. The chain has TRBV10-3 and TRBJ1-5; D is unclear. V was pared by 11 bases and J by 0 bases, with 11 bases between. The germline CDR1 and CDR2 sequences are ENHRY and SYGVKD. The CDR3 has 13 amino acids. Here the CDR3 reads CASTDHSNQPQHF. CDR3 nucleotide sequence: TGTGCCTCAACAGATCATAGCAATCAGCCCCAGCATTTT.